This T cell receptor (beta chain) is from a study of control samples from healthy donors and cancer patients. V was pared by 3 bases and J by 6 bases, with 13 bases between. CDR3 length: 13 amino acids. Per germline, CDR1 SGDLS and CDR2 YYNGEE. Clones were read by immunoSEQ multiplex PCR, and TCRdb kept only the in-frame ones, dropping some. The top ten hold about 0.64% of the sample, which has around 170,000 clones, 92% seen once. The specimen sequenced was blood. This chain uses TRBV9 with TRBJ2-7; D not certain. The receptor's source is a woman in her thirties in good health. The CDR3 reads CASSADPSREQYF. CDR3 DNA: TGTGCCAGCAGCGCCGACCCGTCGCGCGAGCAGTACTTC.